Listed below are T cell receptor beta chains from one sample, sequenced in a study of cytomegalovirus exposure and HLA in healthy donors. TCRdb's table, derived via immunoSEQ multiplex PCR, lists solely in-frame clones and lacks some. Altogether tens of thousands of clones are present, around 80% being singletons, with the ten largest covering 1.1%. What was sequenced was PBMCs. These receptors came from a male donor in good health and CMV-seronegative. The conserved cysteine and the conserved F or W are not part of the CDR3 here.

CDR3 protein,CDR3 length,J gene,V gene
ASRPPGGGYGYT,12,TRBJ1-2,TRBV7-9
ASSEARDRGLSTEAF,15,TRBJ1-1,TRBV9
ASSILGAGGQSYEQY,15,TRBJ2-7,TRBV11-2
ASSLAFNNRDRGFYGYT,17,TRBJ1-2,TRBV5-4
ASSIDRGLGNQPQH,14,TRBJ1-5,TRBV19
ASSPDGTGVNPLH,13,TRBJ1-6,TRBV6-5
ASGRTNTEAF,10,TRBJ1-1,TRBV12-5
ASSSARGYGANVLT,14,TRBJ2-6,TRBV7-9
ASSPRGQNTEAF,12,TRBJ1-1,TRBV27
ASSLKRGDTQY,11,TRBJ2-3,TRBV27
ASSSNRDRYNEQF,13,TRBJ2-1,TRBV6-5
AWGRNTEAF,9,TRBJ1-1,TRBV30
ASSLDRDTPEQY,12,TRBJ2-7,TRBV7-7
ASSPPGVSHEQY,12,TRBJ2-7,TRBV7-9
ASSFGQDSYEQY,12,TRBJ2-7,TRBV27
ASRTSWDTQY,10,TRBJ2-3,TRBV7-9
ASSPAGAPPGELF,13,TRBJ2-2,TRBV18
ASSQGSGLPYEQY,13,TRBJ2-7,TRBV14
ASSFVAAQETQY,12,TRBJ2-5,TRBV27
ATSRDRGIYEQY,12,TRBJ2-7,TRBV15
ASSESGALYEQY,12,TRBJ2-7,TRBV2
ASTLRRGEGNQPQH,14,TRBJ1-5,TRBV28
ASSYVRDTRLGQPQH,15,TRBJ1-5,TRBV7-4
ASSFYFEAF,9,TRBJ1-1,TRBV28
ASSLRGTVGNTIY,13,TRBJ1-3,TRBV28
ASSWGGDVDTQY,12,TRBJ2-3,TRBV7-6
ASAWGGRGNEQF,12,TRBJ2-1,TRBV5-1
ASSYSLFGGSPSGANVLT,18,TRBJ2-6,TRBV6-7
ASSLDVAISYEQY,13,TRBJ2-7,TRBV7-6
ASSLSKPAGTGLFSGNTIY,19,TRBJ1-3,TRBV27
ASSRGGMNTGELF,13,TRBJ2-2,TRBV13
ASSESFGNRYEQY,13,TRBJ2-7,TRBV10-1
SITTGQAEAF,10,TRBJ1-1,TRBV7-9
ASSFGDREGEQF,12,TRBJ2-1,TRBV5-1
ASSSTGQETQY,11,TRBJ2-5,TRBV7-3
ASSETGDQPQN,11,TRBJ1-5,TRBV10-2
AWSHRDHQPQN,11,TRBJ1-5,TRBV30
ASSWREGNNEQF,12,TRBJ2-1,TRBV19
ASSLIATGGSKNIQY,15,TRBJ2-4,TRBV7-2
ATNYNEQF,8,TRBJ2-1,TRBV6-1
ASSFPRDSNEKLF,13,TRBJ1-4,TRBV11-2
ASSESRTGGRIEQY,14,TRBJ2-7,TRBV10-1
ASSYSAGREQY,11,TRBJ2-7,TRBV6-6
ASSLGRSGNTIY,12,TRBJ1-3,TRBV7-2